This TCR beta chain was profiled in a study of beta chain features in type 1 diabetes. Based on CD45RO/CCR7/CD25/CD127/CD95/CD27, CD4+ regulatory, stem cell-like memory, naive and central memory cells were sorted. In this sample, this clone turned up a few times. Its antigen is still unknown. Study conclusions and caveats: People with Type 1 diabetes carried modestly yet significantly shorter TCRB CDR3s in all four CD4+ subsets.

The entirety of the isolated RNA underwent reverse transcription, so expressed TCRB transcripts were sequenced. Libraries were prepared by immunoSEQ multiplex PCR; TCRdb keeps only in-frame clonotypes and omits some of them. Of about 270,000 clones in the sample, around 15% were seen once. Germline V gene data show CDR1 as GTSNPN and CDR2 as SVGIG (reference sequence). V was shortened by 5 bases and J by 2 bases, with 28 bases between the two germline ends. The CDR3 is 18 amino acids. The receptor comes from a man aged 30 to 45 with type 1 diabetes. The V and J genes are TRBV30 and TRBJ2-7; maybe TRBD2 (5 bases). Sequencing used naive CD4+ T cells from blood. CDR3 sequence: CAWSSTPLAWETPYEQYF. As DNA, the CDR3 is TGTGCCTGGTCCTCAACCCCCCTTGCGTGGGAGACCCCCTACGAGCAGTACTTC.